This T cell receptor (beta chain) comes out of a study of early stage breast cancer tumors. This clone counts as large. The germline CDR1 and CDR2 sequences are SGHRS and YFSETQ. The CDR3 is 16 residues long. V lost 2 bases to trimming and J lost 6 bases, with 21 bases between them. Clones were read by immunoSEQ multiplex PCR, and TCRdb kept only the in-frame ones, dropping some. The repertoire consists of over 8,500 clones, with over 55% occurring once and the leading ten covering approximately 17%. This clonotype originated in a person aged 55 to 75 with breast cancer. Sequencing was done on a sample of normal breast tissue next to the tumor. J is TRBJ2-7 and V is TRBV5-1, with a weak D call TRBD2 (5 bases). The CDR3 loop reads CASSFLGRRPDSEQYF. In DNA, the CDR3 is TGCGCCAGCAGCTTTTTGGGCCGGAGGCCCGACTCCGAGCAGTACTTC.